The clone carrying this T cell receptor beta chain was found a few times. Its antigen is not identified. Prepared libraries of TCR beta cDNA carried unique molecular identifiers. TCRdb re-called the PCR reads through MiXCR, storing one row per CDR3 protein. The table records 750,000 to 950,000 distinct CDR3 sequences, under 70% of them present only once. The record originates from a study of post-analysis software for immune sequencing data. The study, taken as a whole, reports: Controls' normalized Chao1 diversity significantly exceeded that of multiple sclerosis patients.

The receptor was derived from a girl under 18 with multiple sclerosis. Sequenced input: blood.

CDR3 sequence reads: CASSVDPAPNYEQYF. DNA of the CDR3: TGTGCCAGCAGCGTAGATCCAGCTCCTAACTACGAGCAGTACTTC. The V call is TRBV9, the J call TRBJ2-5; the D is unclear. The DNA matches TRBJ2-7 better at its end, which makes the J call doubtful. The CDR3 is 15 residues long. Germline CDR1 is SGDLS and CDR2 is YYNGEE.